The 12 T cell receptor delta chains reported below all come from one sample, sequenced in a study of γδ T cells in repeated Plasmodium falciparum infection. Bulk repertoires came from Vgamma9/Vdelta2+ or Vdelta2-negative gammadelta T cells flow-sorted from PBMC. TCRdb applied CATT to the multiplex PCR reads for clone calling. In the table there are 70,000 to 95,000 delta-chain clones, 1.4% to 1.5% of which are singletons. The specimen sequenced was gamma-delta T cells from blood. The receptor source for this set is a pool of human donors (malaria-infected and uninfected, not separated).

This clone was seen a few times. With a far larger clone one base away, a read error is the likely cause. The same CDR3 also results from other DNA sequences found in this sample. The rearrangement joins TRDV2 to TRDJ1, with D possibly TRDD3 on 5 matching bases. Here the J gene came from matching the DNA to germline, since TCRdb omits it. This CDR3 comprises 16 residues. Germline CDR1 is GEAIGNYY and CDR2 is EKD. For the CDR3, the DNA is TGTGCCTGTGACACCCGTGGTGGGGACAACACTGATAAACTCATCTTT. As protein: CACDTRGGDNTDKLIF.

For this clone: The likely explanation is a read error, given a far larger clone one base away. Other DNA sequences within the sample encode an identical CDR3. No J gene call was made, and the V gene is TRDV2; the tabulated D call, TRDD3, remains unverified against the DNA. Per germline, CDR1 GEAIGNYY and CDR2 EKD. The CDR3 spans 15 residues. The DNA for the CDR3 is TGTGCCTGTGACACCGTTGGGACGAGCACCGATAAACTTATCTTT. The encoded protein is CACDTVGTSTDKLIF.

This clone was detected ten times or more. TCRdb assigns this DNA the protein of a much larger clone, which departs from its translation at residue 4; this likely reflects a read error, and the protein shown comes from translating the DNA. The CDR3 nucleotides read TGTGCCTGTGGTACCGACAAGGGGAGCGACACCGATAAACTCATCTTT. Translated: CACGTDKGSDTDKLIF. This rearrangement joins TRDV2 to TRDJ1, with a weak D call TRDD3 (5 bases). The J gene is absent in TCRdb and was assigned here via DNA matching to germline. Germline assignment: CDR1 GEAIGNYY and CDR2 EKD. V lost 5 bases and J 0 bases, leaving 18 bases between the germline ends. The CDR3 contains 16 residues.

The sample holds a few counts of this clone. TCRdb's protein for this DNA is that of a much larger clone and differs from the translation at residue 14, likely a read error; the protein shown is the DNA translation. The rearrangement joins TRDV1 to TRDJ1, with 13 bases aligning to TRDD3. TCRdb lists no J gene, so it was determined here by aligning the DNA to germline. The CDR3 contains 19 residues. The J segment lost 4 bases and the V segment lost 5 bases, leaving 16 bases of the junction unmatched. Germline assignment: CDR1 TSWWSYY and CDR2 QGS. CDR3 bases: TGTGCTCTTGGGAACCCATCTTCCTATACTGGGGGATACGGCGATAAACTCATCTTT. Its protein is CALGNPSSYTGGYGDKLIF.

About this clone itself: This DNA's translation and the protein TCRdb lists, from a much larger clone, do not match at residue 16, likely due to a read error; the protein shown is translated from the DNA. This chain joins TRDV1 and TRDJ1; 9 bases fit TRDD3. This CDR3 has 21 amino acids. Germline CDR1 TSWWSYY, CDR2 QGS. Germline trimming cut 2 bases from V and 3 bases from J; bases unmatched to any gene: 22. CDR3 in DNA: TGTGCTCTTGGGGAAAACGGGTACTGGGGGAATCGGGCCTTTTGGCCCGATAAACTCATCTTT. It codes for CALGENGYWGNRAFWPDKLIF.

This clone was observed a handful of times. The protein in TCRdb stems from a much larger clone and differs at residue 12 from this DNA's translation, likely a read error; here the protein is translated from the DNA. The CDR3 reads CALGGYTPLPEAFYWGTSTDKLIF. CDR3 DNA: TGTGCTCTTGGGGGATACACTCCCTTACCGGAGGCCTTTTACTGGGGGACTTCCACCGATAAACTCATCTTT. This chain connects TRDV1 to TRDJ1, with TRDD3 matching 9 bases. In the absence of a J gene in TCRdb, the DNA was matched to germline to assign it here. CDR1 is TSWWSYY and CDR2 is QGS in the germline V gene. V was pared by 4 bases and J by 1 base, with 31 bases of the junction left unmatched. The CDR3 covers 24 residues.

This clone has a count of ten or more. The same CDR3 also results from other DNA sequences found in this sample. V usage is TRDV1 and J usage is TRDJ1; D is uncertain. Trimming took 0 bases from V and 0 from J, leaving 14 bases between them. The germline V gene encodes CDR1 TSWWSYY and CDR2 QGS. The CDR3 contains 17 residues. For the CDR3, the DNA is TGTGCTCTTGGGGAACTAGACCTCCAGTTATACACCGATAAACTCATCTTT. This translates into CALGELDLQLYTDKLIF.

This clone was recorded a few times. TCRdb lists the protein of a much larger clone for this DNA, which differs at residue 16, so this is likely a read error; the protein given here is translated from the DNA itself. This chain connects TRDV1 to TRDJ1; 9 positions match TRDD2. TCRdb leaves out the J gene; it was filled in here by matching the DNA to germline. The germline CDR1 and CDR2 sequences are TSWWSYY and QGS. CDR3 length: 19 amino acids. Germline trimming cut 2 bases from V and 8 bases from J; bases unmatched to any gene: 21. CDR3 sequence (DNA): TGTGCTCTTGGGGAAAGCCTTCCTACACAACCTAGATACTGCTTAAAACTCATCTTT. Translating gives CALGESLPTQPRYCLKLIF.

In this sample, this clone turned up a few times. TCRdb assigns this DNA the protein of a much larger clone, which departs from its translation at residue 24; this likely reflects a read error, and the protein shown comes from translating the DNA. In DNA, the CDR3 is TGTGCTCTTGGGGACATACGGCCTTCCCGAACCTACTGGGGGTCTCCCCGCGTGAACACAGATAAACTCACCTTT. As protein: CALGDIRPSRTYWGSPRVNTDKLTF. The V gene is given as TRDV1, and no J gene call is available; the D call of TRDD3 is as the table states it, not checked on the DNA. Germline V gives CDR1 TSWWSYY, CDR2 QGS. The CDR3 is 25 residues long.

This clone was detected many times. This chain joins TRDV1 and TRDJ1, with a possible D match to TRDD3 (8 bases). The CDR3 covers 21 residues. The germline V gene encodes CDR1 TSWWSYY and CDR2 QGS. The ends were cut back, 5 bases at V and 0 bases at J, with 31 bases in the middle. In DNA form, the CDR3 reads TGTGCTCTTGGGATGAAGGTTTCCTACAGTACTGGGGGCCTGTACACCGATAAACTCATCTTT. It codes for CALGMKVSYSTGGLYTDKLIF.

To note about this clone: A far larger clone differs by one base, so this is likely a read error. Distinct nucleotide sequences in the sample also encode this CDR3. The V gene is TRDV2, but the J gene lacks a call; no check of the table's D call, TRDD3, against the DNA was made. The germline V gene has CDR1 GEAIGNYY and CDR2 EKD. The CDR3 is made up of 19 amino acids. The CDR3 loop reads CACDTRLGDTLRDTDKLIF. The CDR3 region has the DNA TGTGCCTGTGACACGAGACTGGGGGATACACTTCGAGACACCGATAAACTCATCTTC.

This clone was seen a handful of times. The protein given by TCRdb reflects a much larger clone and differs at residue 16 from this DNA's translation, likely from a read error; the protein shown is the DNA's translation. This sequence joins TRDV1 and TRDJ2; D assignment may be TRDD2 or TRDD3 (7 bases each). V lost 0 bases and J 0 bases, leaving 32 bases between the germline ends. This CDR3 comprises 24 residues. Germline assignment: CDR1 TSWWSYY and CDR2 QGS. The CDR3 region is CALGELAPILPLLWGATLTAQLFF. Here the CDR3 DNA reads TGTGCTCTTGGGGAACTAGCCCCAATCCTTCCTCTCCTCTGGGGGGCCACTTTGACAGCACAACTCTTCTTT.